A single T cell receptor (beta chain) is shown here with its context. Its target is unknown. The record originates from a study of graft-versus-host responses after intestinal transplantation. General study findings and limits: Individuals carrying graft-donor T cell macrochimerism showed high graft-versus-host to host-versus-graft clonal ratios in allografts.

The CDR3 extends over 16 amino acids. V lost 1 base and J lost 0, with 9 bases in between. Germline V lookup: CDR1 KGHSH, CDR2 LQKENI. Method: immunoSEQ multiplex PCR; TCRdb's copy keeps in-frame clones and lacks some. Here the sample spans around 84,000 clones, roughly 87% being singletons. This TCR came from a human donor who received an intestinal transplant. Sequenced material: unstimulated CD8+ T cells sorted from spleen or lymph node cells, taken before intestinal transplant. V gene TRBV18 combines with J gene TRBJ1-4; the D is unclear. The CDR3 region is CASSPRSDTTNEKLFF. In DNA form, the CDR3 reads TGTGCCAGCTCACCACGCTCCGACACAACTAATGAAAAACTGTTTTTT.